The 10 T cell receptor beta chains presented below share a single source sample, sequenced in a study of post-analysis software for immune sequencing data. What these receptors recognize is not known. Prepared TCR beta cDNA libraries contained unique molecular identifiers. TCRdb fed the PCR reads into MiXCR, producing one record per CDR3 protein. The sample consists of hundreds of thousands of distinct CDR3 sequences, roughly 45% of them appearing once. Broader study findings: Patients had higher frequencies than controls of roughly 5 TRBV segments, including TRBV5-6, TRBV5-1 and TRBV20-1.

Sequenced: blood. These receptors were collected from a girl aged 10 to 17 with multiple sclerosis.

This clonotype appeared once. The chain uses TRBV7-8 and TRBJ2-7, with unresolved D. The CDR3 contains 16 residues. The V gene's germline CDR1 is SGHVS and CDR2 FQNEAQ. Trimming shortened V by 4 bases and J by 0 bases, and 16 bases separated the two germline ends. CDR3 loop: CASSSTRVRSSYEQYF. CDR3 nucleotides: TGTGCCAGCAGCTCCACAAGGGTCAGGAGCTCCTACGAGCAGTACTTC.

About this clonotype: A junction end diverges from the germline sequence, so it may reflect a read error. The rearrangement joins TRBV7-3 to TRBJ2-1; D is unclear. The length of the CDR3 is 15 residues. The V gene's germline CDR1 is SGHTA and CDR2 FQGTGA. The DNA of the CDR3 is TGTGCCAGCAGCCCAAACTTGATGGCCAAGTCGGAGCAGTTTTTC. Protein: CASSPNLMAKSEQFF.

CDR3 sequence reads: CASSPSGLAGNEQFF. CDR3 in DNA: TGTGCCAGCAGCCCCTCGGGACTAGCGGGGAATGAGCAGTTCTTC. The chain links TRBV3-1 to TRBJ2-1; 13 bases map to TRBD2. V lost 4 bases and J lost 7; bases outside the gene matches: 4. Germline V gene data show CDR1 as LGHDT and CDR2 as YNNKEL (reference sequence). The CDR3 is 15 residues long.

This clonotype was found a few times. The chain recombines TRBV25-1 with TRBJ2-5; tentative D call: TRBD1 (5 bases). Trimming pared 6 bases from V and 2 bases from J, leaving 10 bases between. This CDR3 region has 13 residues. Germline V gene lookup returns CDR1 MGHDK and CDR2 SYGVNS. The chain's CDR3 is CASRGAGQETQYF. In DNA, the CDR3 is TGTGCCAGCAGAGGGGCAGGTCAAGAGACCCAGTACTTC.

This chain connects TRBV5-1 to TRBJ2-5; 9 positions agree with TRBD2. The germline gives CDR1 SGHRS, CDR2 YFSETQ. CDR3 size: 15 residues. V dropped 1 base and J dropped 5; count of bases not matched to a gene: 6. The CDR3 coding sequence is TGCGCCAGCAGCTTGATAAGCGGGAGGATGGAGACCCAGTACTTC. Its translation: CASSLISGRMETQYF.

The V call is TRBV24-1, the J call TRBJ2-3; D perhaps matches TRBD1 (5 bases). This CDR3 has 13 amino acids. V was cut by 9 bases and J by 0 bases, with 9 bases left in between. Looked up from germline, CDR1 is KGHDR and CDR2 is SFDVKD. For the CDR3, the DNA is TGTGCCACCGGACACCAGAGCACAGATACGCAGTATTTT. Translation: CATGHQSTDTQYF.

The J gene is TRBJ1-2, the V gene TRBV24-1; no clear D. The CDR3 contains 14 residues. The germline V gene has CDR1 KGHDR and CDR2 SFDVKD. V was cut by 0 bases and J by 6 bases, with 10 bases left in between. DNA for the CDR3: TGTGCCACCAGTGATTTGCATAGAGGCGATGGCTACACCTTC. Protein: CATSDLHRGDGYTF.

This clonotype was detected only a few times. J is TRBJ1-5 and V is TRBV20-1; D is possibly TRBD1 (6 bases). Trimming stripped 6 bases from V and 4 bases from J, with 7 bases between. CDR1 and CDR2 (germline): DFQATT, SNEGSKA (reference sequence). The CDR3 totals 11 residues. For the CDR3, the DNA is TGCAGTGCGGGGACAAATCAGCCCCAGCATTTT. Its translation is CSAGTNQPQHF.

This clonotype was found a few times. CDR3 loop: CASSRSGTSQETQYF. The CDR3 DNA reads TGTGCCAGCAGCCGCAGTGGGACCTCCCAAGAGACCCAGTACTTC. V and J are TRBV7-2 and TRBJ2-5; D is perhaps TRBD1 or TRBD2 (5 bases each). Looked up from germline, CDR1 is SGHTA and CDR2 is FQGNSA. The CDR3 sequence is 15 residues long. The V gene lost 5 bases and the J gene lost 1 base, with 14 bases spanning the gap.

The V call is TRBV28, the J call TRBJ2-1; no definite D call. The CDR3 is 12 amino acids. Trimming left V 4 bases short and J 9 bases short, with 10 bases between. Germline CDR1 reads MDHEN; CDR2 reads SYDVKM. The CDR3 reads CASSSSNFEQFF. CDR3 DNA: TGTGCCAGCAGTTCCTCGAACTTTGAGCAGTTCTTC.